The present T cell receptor (beta chain) was sequenced within a study of T cell responses to AZD1222 COVID-19 vaccine. Study outcomes and limitations: Repertoire sampling occurred only after the peak T cell response. Reportedly, nearly half of unique spike TCRs recognized epitopes outside B.1.351/B.1.1.7 mutations. Donors in the cohort were predominantly white British and more often female, and clonal diversity was possibly underestimated. A rise in Spike-specific TCR breadth and depth followed two AZD1222 doses.

A word on this clone: The target antigen is unknown.

Sequencing was performed with immunoSEQ multiplex PCR; in TCRdb, only in-frame clones are kept and a portion is missing. The table includes fewer than 180,000 clones, 75% to 95% detected once. J gave up 2 bases and V 7 bases, and 4 bases lay outside the gene matches. The CDR3 loop spans 14 amino acids. Looked up from germline, CDR1 is MNHEY and CDR2 is SMNVEV (reference sequence). The gene calls are TRBV27 and TRBJ1-5; 8 nucleotides match TRBD1. Sequencing used peripheral blood, obtained 28 days after the second AZD1222 dose. The receptor's source is an adult who received the AZD1222 COVID-19 vaccine. The CDR3 sequence is CASTPTGGNQPQHF. The CDR3 DNA is TGTGCCAGCACCCCGACAGGGGGCAATCAGCCCCAGCATTTT.